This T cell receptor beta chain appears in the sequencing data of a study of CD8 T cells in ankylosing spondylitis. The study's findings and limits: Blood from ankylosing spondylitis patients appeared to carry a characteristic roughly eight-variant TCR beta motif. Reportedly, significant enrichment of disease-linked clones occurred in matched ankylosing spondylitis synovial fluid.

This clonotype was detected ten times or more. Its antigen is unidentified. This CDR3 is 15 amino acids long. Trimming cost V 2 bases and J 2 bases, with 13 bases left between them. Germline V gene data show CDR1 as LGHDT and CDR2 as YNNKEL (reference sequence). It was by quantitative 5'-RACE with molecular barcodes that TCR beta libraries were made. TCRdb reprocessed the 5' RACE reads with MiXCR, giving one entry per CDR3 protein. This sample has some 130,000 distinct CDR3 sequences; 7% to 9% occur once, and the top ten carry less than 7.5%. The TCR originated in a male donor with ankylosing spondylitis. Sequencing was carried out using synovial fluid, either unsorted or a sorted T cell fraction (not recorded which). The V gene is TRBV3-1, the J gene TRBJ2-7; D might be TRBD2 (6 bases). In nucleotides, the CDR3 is TGTGCCAGCAGCCAATGGGGAACGGGGGCCTACGAGCAGTACTTC. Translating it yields CASSQWGTGAYEQYF.